This TCR beta chain originates from a study of shared clonotypes between healthy human individuals. Whole-study results and caveats: For naive CD4 cells, roughly 5.5% of clonotypes were shared across a few donors. The small donor group covered limited genetic and exposure diversity.

A word on this clone: Its cognate antigen is unknown.

In the authors' workflow: ImmunoSEQ gave junction-only sequences without quality scores, so filtering differed. Here immunoSEQ multiplex PCR was the method, and the copy in TCRdb shows in-frame clones only, minus some. V, J and clone size were drawn from that table, and D and trimming were deduced from the DNA. The table has around 1.9 million clones, about 93% seen once. It was CD45RO-negative cells, positively selected for CCR7, that made up naive CD8 cells, with terminally differentiated effector memory CD45RA+ cells excluded. The donors, healthy adults who were HIV-negative, had experienced no recent acute infections or vaccinations. What was sequenced was naive CD8+ T cells from PBMCs. This TCR was sampled from a man aged 18 to 29 in good health. Some clones in this sample may be carry-over from other donors' samples.

CDR3 region: CASSYSRTGGADTQYF. In nucleotides, the CDR3 is TGTGCCAGCAGTTACTCGAGGACAGGGGGGGCAGATACGCAGTATTTT. V usage is TRBV6-5 and J usage is TRBJ2-3; 10 bases fit TRBD1. The CDR3 runs 16 residues. J lost 4 bases, V lost 0 bases, and 4 bases had no gene match. Germline CDR1 MNHEY, CDR2 SVGAGI.